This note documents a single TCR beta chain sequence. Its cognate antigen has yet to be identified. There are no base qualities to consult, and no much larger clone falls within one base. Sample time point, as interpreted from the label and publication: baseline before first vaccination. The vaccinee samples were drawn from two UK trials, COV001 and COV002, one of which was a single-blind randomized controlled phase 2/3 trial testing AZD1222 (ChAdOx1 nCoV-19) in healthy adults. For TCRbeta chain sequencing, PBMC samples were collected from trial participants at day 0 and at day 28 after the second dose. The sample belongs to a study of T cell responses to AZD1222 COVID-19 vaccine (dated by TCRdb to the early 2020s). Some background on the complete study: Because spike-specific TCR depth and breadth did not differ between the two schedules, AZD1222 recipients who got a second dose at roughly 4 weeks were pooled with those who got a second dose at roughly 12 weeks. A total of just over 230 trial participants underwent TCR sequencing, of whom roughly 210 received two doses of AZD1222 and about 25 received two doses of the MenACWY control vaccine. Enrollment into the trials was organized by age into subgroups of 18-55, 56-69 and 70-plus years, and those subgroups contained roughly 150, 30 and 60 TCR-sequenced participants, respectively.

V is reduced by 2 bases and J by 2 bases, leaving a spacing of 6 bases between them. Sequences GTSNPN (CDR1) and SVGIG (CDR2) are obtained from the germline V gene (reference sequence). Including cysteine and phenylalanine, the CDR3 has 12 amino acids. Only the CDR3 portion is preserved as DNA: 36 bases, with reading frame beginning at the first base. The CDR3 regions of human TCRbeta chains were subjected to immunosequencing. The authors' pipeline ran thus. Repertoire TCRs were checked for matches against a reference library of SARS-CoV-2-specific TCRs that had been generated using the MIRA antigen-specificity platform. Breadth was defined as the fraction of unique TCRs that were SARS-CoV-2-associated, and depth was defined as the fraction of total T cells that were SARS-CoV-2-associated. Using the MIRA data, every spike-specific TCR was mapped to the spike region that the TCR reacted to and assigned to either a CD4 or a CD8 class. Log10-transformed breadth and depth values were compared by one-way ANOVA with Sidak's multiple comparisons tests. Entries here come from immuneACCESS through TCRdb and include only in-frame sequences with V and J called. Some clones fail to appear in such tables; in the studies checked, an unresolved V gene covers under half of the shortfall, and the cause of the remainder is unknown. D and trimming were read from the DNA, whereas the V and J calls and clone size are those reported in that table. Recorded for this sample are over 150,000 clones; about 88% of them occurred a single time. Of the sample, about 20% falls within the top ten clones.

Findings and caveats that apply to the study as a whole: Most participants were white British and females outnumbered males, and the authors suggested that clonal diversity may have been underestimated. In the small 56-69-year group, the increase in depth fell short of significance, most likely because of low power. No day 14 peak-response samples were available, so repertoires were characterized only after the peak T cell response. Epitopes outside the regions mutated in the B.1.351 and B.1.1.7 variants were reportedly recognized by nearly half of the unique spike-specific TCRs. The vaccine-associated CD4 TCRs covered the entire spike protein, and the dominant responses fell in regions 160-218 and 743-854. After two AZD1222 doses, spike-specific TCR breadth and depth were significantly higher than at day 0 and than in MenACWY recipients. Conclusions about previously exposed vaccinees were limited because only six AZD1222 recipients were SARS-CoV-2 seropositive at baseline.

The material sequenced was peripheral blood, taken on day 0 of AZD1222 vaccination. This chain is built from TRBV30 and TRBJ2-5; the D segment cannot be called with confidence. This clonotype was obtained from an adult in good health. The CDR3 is CAWSQRQETQYF. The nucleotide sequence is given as TGTGCCTGGAGTCAAAGACAAGAGACCCAGTACTTC.